This entry describes one T cell receptor beta chain. The data were taken from a study of ipilimumab plus nivolumab after autologous stem cell transplantation. About the study: Myeloma cases were transplant-naive high-risk or relapsed within 3 years post first autologous transplant.

Through week 26, nivolumab 3 mg/kg IV was given weeks 1, 4, 7, 10, then biweekly. The germline gives CDR1 SGHNT, CDR2 YYREEE (reference sequence). CDR3 length equals 16 residues. V shed 0 bases and J 0 bases; nucleotides not matched to a gene: 4. This table comes from immunoSEQ multiplex PCR, and its TCRdb copy is limited to in-frame clones, with some not included. The sample includes some 41,000 clones, approximately 92% of them seen just once. Sequencing was performed on PBMCs, taken in a trial of ipilimumab plus nivolumab as post-transplant consolidation. The clonotype was recovered from a male donor with multiple myeloma. The genes are TRBV5-4 and TRBJ2-3; 7 bases agree with TRBD2. CDR3: CASSLGLAASTDTQYF. The CDR3 DNA reads TGTGCCAGCAGCTTGGGACTAGCAGCTAGCACAGATACGCAGTATTTT.